One and the same sample provided the 26 T cell receptor beta chains below, sequenced in a study of brain T cells in children with intractable seizures. Indicated time point: blood from clinic visit 5 months post-surgery; TSC patient then seizure free. Generated by immunoSEQ multiplex PCR, the TCRdb table keeps only in-frame clones and is missing some. This table holds hundreds of thousands of clones, more than 85% found once. This specimen was peripheral blood, taken 4 to 5 months after surgery. The receptors were gathered from a boy younger than two with tuberous sclerosis and intractable seizures.

This rearrangement joins TRBV7-2 to TRBJ2-1; D unresolved. Germline CDR1 is SGHTA and CDR2 is FQGNSA. V lost 5 bases and J lost 4, with 12 bases in between. The CDR3 runs 14 residues. DNA for the CDR3: TGTGCCAGCAGCCCACAGTCGGTATACAATGAGCAGTTCTTC. Its translation is CASSPQSVYNEQFF.

This clone was recorded only once. The CDR3 DNA sequence: TGTGCCAGCAGCTTGAGGGGTAGCGGGAGGGCCAACACCGGGGAGCTGTTTTTT. The encoded protein is CASSLRGSGRANTGELFF. The chain employs TRBV7-9 and TRBJ2-2; 11 positions agree with TRBD2. Unmatched junction bases numbered 8, after V lost 3 bases and J lost 2 bases. The CDR3 covers 18 residues. CDR1 SEHNR and CDR2 FQNEAQ come from the germline V gene (reference sequence).

This clone occurred once. V is TRBV7-3 and J is TRBJ2-3; D is unclear. The V end was cut by 1 base, the J end by 4 bases, with 6 bases between. The CDR3 has 13 amino acids. CDR1 is SGHTA, CDR2 FQGTGA, per germline. CDR3: CASSLSSADTQYF. CDR3 coding DNA: TGTGCCAGCAGCTTAAGCAGTGCAGATACGCAGTATTTT.

This rearrangement joins TRBV24-1 to TRBJ2-1, with 7 bases that match TRBD1. CDR1 and CDR2 from the germline V gene are KGHDR and SFDVKD. The trim removed 5 bases at V and 5 bases at J, leaving 8 bases unmatched. The CDR3 is 15 residues long. The CDR3 spells CATSASDRYHNEQFF. The CDR3 nucleotides are TGTGCCACCAGTGCGTCGGACAGGTACCACAATGAGCAGTTCTTC.

This clone was seen just once. The chain couples TRBV2 to TRBJ2-4; D is ambiguous. The germline gives CDR1 SNHLY, CDR2 FYNNEI. Trimming cost V 9 bases and J 9 bases, with 21 bases left between them. The CDR3 has 14 amino acids. CDR3 region: CASGPSERLGIQYF. In DNA, the CDR3 is TGTGCCAGTGGCCCCTCGGAGAGGTTAGGCATTCAGTACTTC.

The V and J genes are TRBV5-4 and TRBJ2-3, with 9 bases aligning to TRBD2. This CDR3 spans 15 amino acids. Germline lookup yields CDR1 SGHNT and CDR2 YYREEE (reference sequence). With V trimmed by 6 bases and J by 0 bases, 5 bases remained unmatched. For the CDR3, the DNA is TGTGCCAGCAAGCCCCTAGCGGGGAGCACAGATACGCAGTATTTT. It codes for CASKPLAGSTDTQYF.

The sample holds a few counts of this clone. The chain employs TRBV19 and TRBJ1-5; perhaps TRBD1 as D (6 bases). Germline V gene lookup returns CDR1 LNHDA and CDR2 SQIVND (reference sequence). The CDR3 has 14 amino acids. Trimming left V 5 bases short and J 11 bases short, with 19 bases between. In DNA form, the CDR3 reads TGTGCCAGTAGTCCCTCCCGGACCCCAGGGGCCCAGCATTTT. It yields the protein CASSPSRTPGAQHF.

The chain employs TRBV5-6 and TRBJ2-7, with 8 bases identical to TRBD1. The CDR3 runs to 14 residues. The junction had 1 base not matched to a gene; V was cut back by 0 bases and J by 2 bases. Germline-derived CDR1 and CDR2 are SGHDT and YYEEEE. This CDR3 reads CASSLGTGTYEQYF. The CDR3 DNA is TGTGCCAGCAGCTTGGGGACAGGGACCTACGAGCAGTACTTC.

This chain uses TRBV12-3 or TRBV12-4 with TRBJ2-5; D not certain. V lost 5 bases and J lost 1, with 8 bases in between. This CDR3 spans 13 amino acids. The CDR3 sequence is CASSLKTQETQYF. CDR3 nucleotide sequence: TGTGCCAGCAGTCTCAAGACCCAAGAGACCCAGTACTTC.

V usage is TRBV5-5 and J usage is TRBJ1-6; weak D call: TRBD1 (5 bases). Looked up from germline, CDR1 is SGHKS and CDR2 is YYEKEE (reference sequence). The CDR3 covers 17 residues. V was cut by 4 bases and J by 4 bases, with 18 bases left in between. CDR3 loop: CASSLRAGGWYNSPLHF. In DNA, the CDR3 is TGTGCCAGCAGCCTCCGGGCCGGGGGATGGTATAATTCACCCCTCCACTTT.

The chain couples TRBV2 to TRBJ2-5, with TRBD2 matching 12 bases. This CDR3 has 15 amino acids. Trimming at V came to 8 bases and at J to 5 bases, leaving 9 bases not matched to a gene. The germline V gene encodes CDR1 SNHLY and CDR2 FYNNEI. CDR3: CASGKTSGRGETQYF. The CDR3 DNA is TGTGCCAGCGGAAAGACTAGCGGGAGAGGGGAGACCCAGTACTTC.

The V and J genes are TRBV3-1 (or the pseudogene TRBV3-2) and TRBJ2-7; the D gene is possibly TRBD1 (7 bases). V lost 2 bases and J 3 bases, leaving 20 bases between the germline ends. The CDR3 loop spans 17 amino acids. Germline V gives CDR1 LGHDT, CDR2 YNNKEL (reference sequence). CDR3 amino acids: CASSQPPLRDRGYEQYF. The DNA for the CDR3 is TGTGCCAGCAGCCAACCCCCCTTGCGGGACAGAGGCTACGAGCAGTACTTC.

This sequence joins TRBV5-4 and TRBJ2-3; D call uncertain. The CDR3 is made up of 15 amino acids. CDR1 is SGHNT and CDR2 is YYREEE in the germline V gene (reference sequence). With 0 bases removed from V and 4 bases from J, the gap between germline ends came to 12 bases. CDR3 sequence reads: CASSLELSIPDTQYF. DNA of the CDR3: TGTGCCAGCAGCTTGGAGCTTAGTATCCCAGATACGCAGTATTTT.

This clone was observed a single time. Other DNA sequences in the same sample also yield this CDR3. The chain combines TRBV28 with TRBJ2-7; D gene ambiguous. Germline V gives CDR1 MDHEN, CDR2 SYDVKM. CDR3 length equals 12 residues. V was shortened by 3 bases and J by 0 bases, with 3 bases between the two germline ends. This CDR3 reads CASSLSSYEQYF. In nucleotides, the CDR3 is TGTGCCAGCAGTTTGAGCTCCTACGAGCAGTACTTC.

The sample holds one count of this clone. The genes are TRBV7-9 and TRBJ1-1; D is unresolved. This CDR3 contains 15 residues. V lost 4 bases and J 1 base, leaving 13 bases between the germline ends. The germline V gene has CDR1 SEHNR and CDR2 FQNEAQ (reference sequence). This chain's CDR3 is CASSSRVGSNTEAFF. CDR3 coding DNA: TGTGCCAGCAGCTCCCGGGTAGGGTCGAACACTGAAGCTTTCTTT.

A single count supports this clone. The chain couples TRBV6-1 to TRBJ1-1; D is perhaps TRBD1 (5 bases). The CDR3 consists of 17 residues. The ends were cut back, 4 bases at V and 4 bases at J, with 22 bases in the middle. Looked up from germline, CDR1 is MNHNS and CDR2 is SASEGT. In nucleotides, the CDR3 is TGTGCCAGCAGTGCGGCCCGGGACCGTACATCGGGCACTGAAGCTTTCTTT. Amino acid sequence: CASSAARDRTSGTEAFF.

This chain uses TRBV6-5 with TRBJ1-3; possible D gene TRBD1, 5 bases. Trimming cost V 4 bases and J 4 bases, with 8 bases left between them. Germline loops: CDR1 MNHEY, CDR2 SVGAGI. This CDR3 comprises 13 residues. CDR3 bases: TGTGCCAGCAGTTTATACAGGGGAAACACCATATATTTT. Translation: CASSLYRGNTIYF.

Notes on this clone: In the same sample, other DNA sequences code for this CDR3. This chain connects TRBV24-1 to TRBJ1-6; 8 nucleotides line up with TRBD1. The CDR3 totals 13 residues. CDR1 and CDR2 from the germline V gene are KGHDR and SFDVKD. The trim removed 3 bases at V and 9 bases at J, leaving 0 bases unmatched. The CDR3 nucleotides are TGTGCCACCAGTGATGACAGGGGTTCACCCCTCCACTTT. Translating gives CATSDDRGSPLHF.

The chain links TRBV30 to TRBJ2-7, with 7 bases identical to TRBD1. In germline, CDR1 is GTSNPN, CDR2 SVGIG (reference sequence). The CDR3 runs to 15 residues. J gave up 2 bases and V 0 bases, and 7 bases lay outside the gene matches. The CDR3 DNA reads TGTGCCTGGAGTGTAATTCAGGGGGTGACCTACGAGCAGTACTTC. Translated, it gives CAWSVIQGVTYEQYF.

The chain couples TRBV18 to TRBJ1-6; D perhaps matches TRBD1 (6 bases). This CDR3 region has 19 residues. Looked up from germline, CDR1 is KGHSH and CDR2 is LQKENI. Trimming took off 3 bases at V and 6 bases at J, with 24 bases between the two ends. The CDR3 spells CASSPQRSPRGAGNSPLHF. CDR3 in DNA: TGTGCCAGCTCACCGCAGCGCAGCCCCCGGGGGGCCGGTAATTCACCCCTCCACTTT. Variable domain in full (rest from reference TRBV18 and TRBJ1-6): NAGVMQNPRHLVRRRGQEARLRCSPMKGHSHVYWYRQLPEEGLKFMVYLQKENIIDESGMPKERFSAEFPKEGPSILRIQQVVRGDSAAYFCASSPQRSPRGAGNSPLHFGNGTRLTVT.

This chain connects TRBV20-1 to TRBJ2-4; no clear D gene. The CDR3 sequence is 11 residues long. V was clipped by 3 bases and J by 7 bases, with 7 bases between them. Germline V lookup: CDR1 DFQATT, CDR2 SNEGSKA (reference sequence). The CDR3 loop reads CSARPENIQYF. The CDR3 nucleotides read TGCAGTGCTAGGCCGGAGAACATTCAGTACTTC.

This rearrangement joins TRBV4-1 to TRBJ2-2, with D hard to call. The CDR3 spans 16 residues. Trimming stripped 2 bases from V and 2 bases from J, with 12 bases between. CDR1 is MGHRA and CDR2 is YSYEKL in the germline V gene. The chain's CDR3 is CASSQYRLTNTGELFF. DNA of the CDR3: TGCGCCAGCAGCCAATACCGGCTTACAAACACCGGGGAGCTGTTTTTT.

V usage is TRBV13 and J usage is TRBJ2-1; 7 bases map to TRBD2. This CDR3 is 16 amino acids long. Per germline, CDR1 PRHDT and CDR2 FYEKMQ (reference sequence). Trimming took 1 base from V and 6 from J; bases not matched to a gene: 9. The CDR3 spells CASSLVGIAGGNEQFF. The DNA for the CDR3 is TGTGCCAGCAGCTTAGTGGGAATAGCGGGTGGCAATGAGCAGTTCTTC.

The V gene is TRBV30, the J gene TRBJ1-1; D call uncertain. Germline V lookup: CDR1 GTSNPN, CDR2 SVGIG (reference sequence). V lost 3 bases to trimming and J lost 1 base, with 9 bases between them. The CDR3 loop spans 13 amino acids. CDR3 amino acids: CAWSVNQNTEAFF. For the CDR3, the DNA is TGTGCCTGGAGCGTCAACCAGAACACTGAAGCTTTCTTT.

The chain recombines TRBV9 with TRBJ1-1, with unresolved D. Between the trimmed V and J ends, which lost 0 bases and 0 bases, there was a span of 6 bases. The CDR3 covers 14 residues. Germline-derived CDR1 and CDR2 are SGDLS and YYNGEE. CDR3 nucleotide sequence: TGTGCCAGCAGCGTAGATCTCATGAACACTGAAGCTTTCTTT. Protein product: CASSVDLMNTEAFF.

This chain connects TRBV12-5 to TRBJ1-1; weak D call: TRBD1 (5 bases). This CDR3 spans 14 amino acids. V lost 1 base, J lost 1 base, and 7 bases lay in between. From germline, CDR1 is LGHNT and CDR2 FRNRAP. CDR3 coding DNA: TGTGCTAGTGGTTTGGGACAGCCGAACACTGAAGCTTTCTTT. Translation: CASGLGQPNTEAFF.